This entry describes one T cell receptor beta chain. No cognate antigen has been identified for it. There are no base qualities to consult, and no much larger clone falls within one base. TCRbeta CDR3 regions were amplified from genomic DNA using the immunoSEQ Assay, a bias-controlled multiplex PCR. The authors' analysis ran thus. The number of nucleated cells in each sample was estimated from the amplification of reference gene primers within the assay. To quantify the absolute abundance of each unique TCRbeta CDR3 rearrangement, sequence reads were collapsed and filtered. Productive Simpson clonality was computed per sample as the square root of Simpson's diversity index over productive rearrangements. TCRdb limited this immuneACCESS table to in-frame rearrangements with V and J called. A share of clones is missing; checked studies link under half to unresolved V genes, and the rest is unexplained. V and J calls and clone size come straight from that table; D and trimming were deduced from the DNA. The sample table lists approximately 93,000 clones, approximately 79% of them with a count of one. The ten largest make up 3% to 4% of the sample.

Between the V and J ends, shortened by 0 bases and 0 bases respectively, the junction contains 12 bases. The CDR3 starts with the cysteine, ends with the phenylalanine, and has 16 residues. The retained sequence is limited to the CDR3, 48 bases, with the frame set at the first base. The CDR1 and CDR2 encoded by the germline V gene are LGHNA and YNFKEQ. This sample was included in a study of blood T cell repertoires in COVID-19 (dated by TCRdb to between 2020 and 2021). Context from the whole study: The collaborator samples originated in the United States, Italy and Spain and spanned the acute and convalescent phases of COVID-19. The dataset comprised deeply sampled blood TCRbeta repertoires from subjects exposed to, actively infected with, or recovered from COVID-19. The samples were drawn from the first 160 participants of the ongoing ImmuneRACE study and from more than 1,000 subjects provided by 6 global collaborators. Sample metadata almost always included a de-identified subject ID, COVID-19 status, age in years and sex. The material from the prospective study consisted of cDNA or gDNA derived from T cells, B-cell-depleted T cells, or PBMCs. The repertoires were released in a freely available public database intended as a resource for research on the immune response to SARS-CoV-2. Where HLA class I and class II types were available, the types were taken from metadata supplied by the sample provider, not from assay-based typing. General findings and caveats noted by the study authors: The quantity of clinical and demographic metadata differed by source and by participant and was supplied without curation.

In Seattle, one collaborating source enrolled patients while the infection was active and tracked those patients longitudinally over the course of disease. Collaborating institutions collected whole blood in K2EDTA tubes following their own protocols. For TCRbeta analysis, collaborator samples were shipped as frozen whole blood, as isolated PBMCs, or as DNA extracted from either sample type. The chain is made from TRBV4-2 and TRBJ2-7; the best D guess is TRBD2, with 5 bases matching. This receptor was taken from a man in his 70s with COVID-19, enrolled during active disease. The specimen was peripheral blood. The CDR3 in this case is CASSQEGAGPSYEQYF. The nucleotide sequence is TGTGCCAGCAGCCAAGAGGGCGCGGGCCCCTCCTACGAGCAGTACTTC.